This TCR beta chain stems from a study of early stage breast cancer tumors. Concerning this clone: Its specificity is not known.

Blood replicates held 0.5 ug DNA, tumor or normal breast approximately 1.5 ug, two each. Measured with immunoSEQ multiplex PCR; TCRdb has only the in-frame clones, and not every one. The table lists several thousand clones, roughly 70% of them singletons. The study's findings and limits: Blood repertoires resembled normal breast more than tumor. Commonly generated sequences made up most enriched TCRB sequences shared between patients. Compared with adjacent normal breast tissue, tumors showed approximately 2.5-fold greater T cell density and higher clonality.

V was shortened by 0 bases and J by 1 base, with 14 bases between the two germline ends. CDR1 and CDR2 (germline): SGHKS, YYEKEE (reference sequence). The CDR3 has 17 amino acids. The gene calls are TRBV5-5 and TRBJ2-1; D may be TRBD1 (6 bases). Sequencing was performed on breast tumor tissue. The TCR originated in a person aged 45-60 years with breast cancer. The CDR3 protein is CASSLELGTPSYNEQFF. In nucleotides, the CDR3 is TGTGCCAGCAGCTTGGAGTTGGGGACACCTTCCTACAATGAGCAGTTCTTC.